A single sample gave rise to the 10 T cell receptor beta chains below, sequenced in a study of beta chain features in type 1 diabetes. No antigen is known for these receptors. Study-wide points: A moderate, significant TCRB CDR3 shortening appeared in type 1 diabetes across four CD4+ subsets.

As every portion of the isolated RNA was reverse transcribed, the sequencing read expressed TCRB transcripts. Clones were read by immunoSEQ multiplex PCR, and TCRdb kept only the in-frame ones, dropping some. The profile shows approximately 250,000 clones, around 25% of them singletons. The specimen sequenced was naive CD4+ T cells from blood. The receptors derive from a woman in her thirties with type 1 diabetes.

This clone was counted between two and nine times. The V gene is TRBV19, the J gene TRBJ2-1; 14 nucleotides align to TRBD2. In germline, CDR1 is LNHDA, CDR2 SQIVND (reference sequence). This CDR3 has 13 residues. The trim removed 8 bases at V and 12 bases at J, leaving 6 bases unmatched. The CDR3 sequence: CASSTSGRAGQFF. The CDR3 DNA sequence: TGTGCCAGTTCGACTAGCGGGAGGGCCGGGCAGTTCTTC.

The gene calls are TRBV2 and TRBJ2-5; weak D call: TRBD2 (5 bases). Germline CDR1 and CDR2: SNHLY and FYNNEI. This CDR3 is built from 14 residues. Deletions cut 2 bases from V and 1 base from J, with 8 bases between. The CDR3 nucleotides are TGTGCCAGCAGTGAACGGCGGGTCCAAGAGACCCAGTACTTC. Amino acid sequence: CASSERRVQETQYF. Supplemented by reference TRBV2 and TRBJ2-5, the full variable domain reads EPEVTQTPSHQVTQMGQEVILRCVPISNHLYFYWYRQILGQKVEFLVSFYNNEISEKSEIFDDQFSVERPDGSNFTLKIRSTKLEDSAMYFCASSERRVQETQYFGPGTRLLVL.

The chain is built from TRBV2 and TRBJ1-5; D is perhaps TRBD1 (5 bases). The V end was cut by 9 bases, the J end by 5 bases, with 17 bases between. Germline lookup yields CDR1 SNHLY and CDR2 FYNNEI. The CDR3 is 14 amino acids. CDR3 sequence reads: CASGQGSTYQPQHF. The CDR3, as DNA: TGTGCCAGTGGGCAGGGTAGTACGTATCAGCCCCAGCATTTT.

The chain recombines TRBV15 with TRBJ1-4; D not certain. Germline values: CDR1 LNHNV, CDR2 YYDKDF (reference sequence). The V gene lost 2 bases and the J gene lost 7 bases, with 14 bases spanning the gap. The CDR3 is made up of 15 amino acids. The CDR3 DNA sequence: TGTGCCACCAGCAGACAAATGAACTTCCTTGAAAAACTGTTTTTT. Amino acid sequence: CATSRQMNFLEKLFF. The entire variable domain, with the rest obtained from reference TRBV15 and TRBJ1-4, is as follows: DAMVIQNPRYQVTQFGKPVTLSCSQTLNHNVMYWYQQKSSQAPKLLFHYYDKDFNNEADTPDNFQSRRPNTSFCFLDIRSPGLGDTAMYLCATSRQMNFLEKLFFGSGTQLSVL.

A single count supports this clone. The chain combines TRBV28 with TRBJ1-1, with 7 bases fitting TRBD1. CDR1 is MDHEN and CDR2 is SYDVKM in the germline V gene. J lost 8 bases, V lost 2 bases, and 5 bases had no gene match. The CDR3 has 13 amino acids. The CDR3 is CASSLPAGQEAFF. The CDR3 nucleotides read TGTGCCAGCAGTTTACCCGCGGGACAGGAAGCTTTCTTT.

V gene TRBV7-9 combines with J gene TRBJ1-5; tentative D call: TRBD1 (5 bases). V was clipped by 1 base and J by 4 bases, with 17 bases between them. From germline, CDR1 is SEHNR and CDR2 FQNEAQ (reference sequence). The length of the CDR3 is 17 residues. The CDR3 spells CASSLGLAGGLNQPQHF. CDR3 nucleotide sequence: TGTGCCAGCAGCTTAGGATTGGCGGGGGGACTTAATCAGCCCCAGCATTTT.

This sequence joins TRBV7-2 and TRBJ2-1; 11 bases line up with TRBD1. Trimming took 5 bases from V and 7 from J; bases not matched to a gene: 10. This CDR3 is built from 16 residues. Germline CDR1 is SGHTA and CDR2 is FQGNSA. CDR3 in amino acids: CASSLGTGGLGNEQFF. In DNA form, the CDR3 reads TGTGCCAGCAGCCTGGGGACAGGGGGTCTGGGAAATGAGCAGTTCTTC.

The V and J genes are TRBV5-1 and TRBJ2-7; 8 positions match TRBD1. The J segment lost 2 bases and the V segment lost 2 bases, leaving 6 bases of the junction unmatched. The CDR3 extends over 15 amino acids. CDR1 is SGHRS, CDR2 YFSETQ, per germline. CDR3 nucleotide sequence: TGCGCCAGCAGCTTTGGTGACAGGGGTCCCTACGAGCAGTACTTC. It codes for CASSFGDRGPYEQYF.

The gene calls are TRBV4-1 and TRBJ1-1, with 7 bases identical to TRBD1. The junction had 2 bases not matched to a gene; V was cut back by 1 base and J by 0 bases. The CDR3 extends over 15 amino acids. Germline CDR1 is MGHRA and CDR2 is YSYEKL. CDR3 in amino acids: CASSQAGQMNTEAFF. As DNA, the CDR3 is TGCGCCAGCAGCCAAGCGGGACAGATGAACACTGAAGCTTTCTTT.

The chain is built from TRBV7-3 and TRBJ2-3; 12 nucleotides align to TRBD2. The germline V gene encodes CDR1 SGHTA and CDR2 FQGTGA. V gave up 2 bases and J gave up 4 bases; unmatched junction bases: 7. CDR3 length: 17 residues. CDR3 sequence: CASSLAPTSGSADTQYF. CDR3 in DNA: TGTGCCAGCAGCTTAGCCCCGACTAGCGGGAGTGCAGATACGCAGTATTTT.